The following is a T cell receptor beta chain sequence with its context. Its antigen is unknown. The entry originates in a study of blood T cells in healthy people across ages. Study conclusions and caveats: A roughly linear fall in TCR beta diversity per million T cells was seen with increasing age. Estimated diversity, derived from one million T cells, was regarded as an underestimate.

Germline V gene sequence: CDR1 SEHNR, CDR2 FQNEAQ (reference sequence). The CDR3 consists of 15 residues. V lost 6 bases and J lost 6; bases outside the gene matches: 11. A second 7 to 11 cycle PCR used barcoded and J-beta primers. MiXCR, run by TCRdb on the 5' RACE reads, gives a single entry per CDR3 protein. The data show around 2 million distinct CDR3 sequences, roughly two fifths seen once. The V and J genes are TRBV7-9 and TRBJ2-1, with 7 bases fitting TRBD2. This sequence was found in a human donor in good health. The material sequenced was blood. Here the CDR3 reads CASSRLADISNEQFF. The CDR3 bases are TGTGCCAGCAGTCGACTAGCCGACATCTCCAATGAGCAGTTCTTC. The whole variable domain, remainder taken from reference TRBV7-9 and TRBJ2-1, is DTGVSQNPRHKITKRGQNVTFRCDPISEHNRLYWYRQTLGQGPEFLTYFQNEAQLEKSRLLSDRFSAERPKGSFSTLEIQRTEQGDSAMYLCASSRLADISNEQFFGPGTRLTVL.